This TCR beta chain emerged from a study of T-cell reconstitution after alpha-beta-depleted transplantation in children. This clonotype was seen ten or more times. Construction of the TCRbeta library involved unique molecular identifiers. From the PCR reads, TCRdb called clonotypes with MiXCR, one entry per CDR3 protein. The sample records about 610,000 distinct CDR3 sequences, over 9.5% being singletons. This CDR3 has 16 amino acids. Germline V gene data show CDR1 as SGHTA and CDR2 as FQGTGA. V lost 1 base to trimming and J lost 3 bases, with 14 bases between them. The chain recombines TRBV7-3 with TRBJ2-3; no clear D gene. This receptor was taken from a human donor who donated a stem cell graft to a child with acute myeloid leukemia. Specimen: PBMCs from the stem cell graft donor, collected from the stem cell graft. The CDR3 sequence: CASSLKPGPQTDTQYF. Written as DNA, the CDR3 is TGTGCCAGCAGCTTAAAACCGGGTCCCCAGACAGATACGCAGTATTTT.